These T cell receptor beta chains were read from a single sample in a study of long-term antiretroviral therapy in people with HIV. TCRdb's table, derived via immunoSEQ multiplex PCR, lists solely in-frame clones and lacks some. The data contain 23,000 or so clones, around 86% of them seen just once; the ten biggest clones take up about 25%. Sequenced here: unsorted PBMCs, sampled 0.4 years after starting antiretroviral therapy. These receptors all come from a man in his forties or fifties with HIV. Each CDR3 is given with its conserved first and last residue. A D gene is named only where the DNA matches it firmly. A clone size is listed for some rows: how often the clone was seen (once, few, many), or a class if it is expanded.

j_call d_call v_call clone_size cdr3_nt cdr3_aa
TRBJ2-7 TRBD1 TRBV7-9 few TGTGCCAGCAGCTTAGCGGCCGGACAGGGGTTACGCTACGAGCAGTACTTC CASSLAAGQGLRYEQYF
TRBJ2-3 . TRBV4-3 . TGCGCCAGCAGCCAAGATATAGGGAGTCGGAGCACAGATACGCAGTATTTT CASSQDIGSRSTDTQYF
TRBJ2-5 TRBD1 TRBV7-7 . TGTGCTAGCAGCTTAGGACAGGGGCTCCAAGAGACCCAGTACTTC CASSLGQGLQETQYF
TRBJ1-2 . TRBV6-6 . TGTGCCAGCAGTTCCACGACAAGGGCTTCTGGCTACACCTTC CASSSTTRASGYTF
TRBJ1-2 . TRBV7-2 . TGTGCCAGCAGCTCCATGGACAGTCGTTATGGCTACACCTTC CASSSMDSRYGYTF
TRBJ2-1 . TRBV6-4 . TGTGCCAGCAGTGACTCGAGGGCTGAGCAGTTCTTC CASSDSRAEQFF
TRBJ1-5 . TRBV10-3 few TGTGCCATCAGTGAGTCCTTCAGGGGAGCTGATCAGCCCCAGCATTTT CAISESFRGADQPQHF
TRBJ2-7 . TRBV19 . TGTGCCAGTAGTATAGTAGCCGGCTACGAGCAGTACTTC CASSIVAGYEQYF
TRBJ1-3 . TRBV2 . TGTGCCAGCGGAGCGACCTCTGGAAACACCATATATTTT CASGATSGNTIYF
TRBJ1-1 . TRBV30 . TGTGCCTGGAGTGTAGGGCTGATGAACACTGAAGCTTTCTTT CAWSVGLMNTEAFF
TRBJ1-4 . TRBV19 . TGTGCCAGTTCGTCCACCCGTGAAGAAAAACTGTTTTTT CASSSTREEKLFF
TRBJ2-7 TRBD1 TRBV19 . TGTGCCAGTGGGACAGGGGCTTACGAGCAGTACTTC CASGTGAYEQYF
TRBJ2-2 . TRBV6-5 . TGTGCCAGCAGTTACTATACCGGGGAGCTGTTTTTT CASSYYTGELFF
TRBJ2-5 . TRBV4-1 . TGCGCCAGCAGCCAAGACGGGCTTACTACGTACCAAGAGACCCAGTACTTC CASSQDGLTTYQETQYF
TRBJ1-2 TRBD1 TRBV11-1 few TGTGCCAGCAGCCCTCGACAGGGGGGCTATGGCTACACCTTC CASSPRQGGYGYTF
TRBJ1-2 . TRBV9 . TGTGCCAGCAGCGTAGAGGGCCAGCCAAACTATGGCTACACCTTC CASSVEGQPNYGYTF